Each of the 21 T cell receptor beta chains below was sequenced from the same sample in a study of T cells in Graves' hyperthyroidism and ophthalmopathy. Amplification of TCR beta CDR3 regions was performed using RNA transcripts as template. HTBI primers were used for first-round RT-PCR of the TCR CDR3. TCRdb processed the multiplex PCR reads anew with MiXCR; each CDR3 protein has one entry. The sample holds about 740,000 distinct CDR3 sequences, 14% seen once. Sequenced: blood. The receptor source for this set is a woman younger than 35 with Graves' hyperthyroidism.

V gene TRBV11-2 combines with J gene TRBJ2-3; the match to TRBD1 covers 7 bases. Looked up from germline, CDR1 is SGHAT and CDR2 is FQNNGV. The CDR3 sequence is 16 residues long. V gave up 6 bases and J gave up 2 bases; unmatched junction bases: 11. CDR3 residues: CASSIAGGEVTDTQYF. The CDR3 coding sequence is TGTGCCAGCAGTATCGCAGGGGGTGAAGTCACAGATACGCAGTATTTT. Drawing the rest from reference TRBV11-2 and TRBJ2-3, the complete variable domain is EAGVAQSPRYKIIEKRQSVAFWCNPISGHATLYWYQQILGQGPKLLIQFQNNGVVDDSQLPKDRFSAERLKGVDSTLKIQPAKLEDSAVYLCASSIAGGEVTDTQYFGPGTRLTVL.

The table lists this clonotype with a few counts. CDR3 sequence (DNA): TGTGCCAGCAGTTCCCTCCGGACAGGGGGCAACAATCAGCCCCAGCATTTT. This encodes CASSSLRTGGNNQPQHF. The chain recombines TRBV28 with TRBJ1-5; 11 bases line up with TRBD1. CDR1 MDHEN and CDR2 SYDVKM come from the germline V gene. The V and J ends lost 4 bases and 3 bases, in that order; junction bases with no gene match: 8. The CDR3 runs to 17 residues. Full variable domain (outside the CDR3, taken from reference TRBV28 and TRBJ1-5): DVKVTQSSRYLVKRTGEKVFLECVQDMDHENMFWYRQDPGLGLRLIYFSYDVKMKEKGDIPEGYSVSREKKERFSLILESASTNQTSMYLCASSSLRTGGNNQPQHFGDGTRLSIL.

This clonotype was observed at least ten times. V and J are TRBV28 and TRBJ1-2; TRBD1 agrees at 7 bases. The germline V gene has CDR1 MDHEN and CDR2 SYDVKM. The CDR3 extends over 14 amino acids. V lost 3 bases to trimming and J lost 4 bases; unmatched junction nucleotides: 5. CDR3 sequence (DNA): TGTGCCAGCAGTTTGTCAGGGGGTGGCTATGGCTACACCTTC. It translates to CASSLSGGGYGYTF.

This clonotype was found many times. The CDR3 spells CASSPNLPGLAGGNEQFF. As DNA, the CDR3 is TGTGCCAGCAGCCCCAACCTCCCGGGACTAGCGGGAGGGAATGAGCAGTTCTTC. This chain uses TRBV11-3 with TRBJ2-1; 16 bases are shared with TRBD2. J was trimmed by 7 bases and V by 5 bases; bases with no gene match: 11. The CDR3 loop spans 18 amino acids. Germline V gives CDR1 SGHNT, CDR2 YENEEA.

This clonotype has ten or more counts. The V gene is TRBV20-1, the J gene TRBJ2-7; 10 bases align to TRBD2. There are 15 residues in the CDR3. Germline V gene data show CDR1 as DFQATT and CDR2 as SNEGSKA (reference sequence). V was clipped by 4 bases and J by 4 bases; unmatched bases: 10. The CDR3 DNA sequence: TGCAGTGCTACTGGGGCTAGCGGGAGAGTATACGAGCAGTACTTC. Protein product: CSATGASGRVYEQYF.

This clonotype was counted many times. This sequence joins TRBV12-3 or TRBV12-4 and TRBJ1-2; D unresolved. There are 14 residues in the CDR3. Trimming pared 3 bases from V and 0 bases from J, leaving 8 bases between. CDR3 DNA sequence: TGTGCCAGCAGTTTTAGGAGAGCTAACTATGGCTACACCTTC. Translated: CASSFRRANYGYTF.

The CDR3 bases are TGTGCCAGTAGTACGACAGGGCTGGCAACTAATGAAAAACTGTTTTTT. This gives the protein CASSTTGLATNEKLFF. The rearrangement joins TRBV19 to TRBJ1-4, with 7 positions matching TRBD1. This CDR3 region has 16 residues. V dropped 4 bases and J dropped 0; count of bases not matched to a gene: 5. CDR1 and CDR2 from the germline V gene are LNHDA and SQIVND (reference sequence).

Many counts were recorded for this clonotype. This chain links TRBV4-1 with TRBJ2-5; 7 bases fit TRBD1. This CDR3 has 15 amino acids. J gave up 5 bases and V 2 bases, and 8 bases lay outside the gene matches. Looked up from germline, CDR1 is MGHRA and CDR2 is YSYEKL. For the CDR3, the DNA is TGCGCCAGCAGCCAACGACAGGGTTCGCGTGAGACCCAGTACTTC. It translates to CASSQRQGSRETQYF.

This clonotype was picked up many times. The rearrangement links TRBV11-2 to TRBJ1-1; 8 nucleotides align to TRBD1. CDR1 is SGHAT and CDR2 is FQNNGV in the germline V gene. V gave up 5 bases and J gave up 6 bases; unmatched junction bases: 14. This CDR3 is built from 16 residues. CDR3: CASSLMSKTGEPEAFF. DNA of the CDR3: TGTGCCAGCAGCCTAATGAGCAAGACAGGGGAGCCTGAAGCTTTCTTT.

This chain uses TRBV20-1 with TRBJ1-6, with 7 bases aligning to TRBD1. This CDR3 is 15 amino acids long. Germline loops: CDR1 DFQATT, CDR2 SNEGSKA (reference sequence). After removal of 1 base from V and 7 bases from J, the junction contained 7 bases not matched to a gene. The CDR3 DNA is TGCAGTGCTAGAGCACTCGGGACAGAAAATTCACCCCTCCACTTT. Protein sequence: CSARALGTENSPLHF.

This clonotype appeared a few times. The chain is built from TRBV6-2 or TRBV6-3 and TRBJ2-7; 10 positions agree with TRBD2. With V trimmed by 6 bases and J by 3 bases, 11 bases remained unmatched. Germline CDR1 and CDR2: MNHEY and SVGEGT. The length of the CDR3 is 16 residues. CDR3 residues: CASSASGSRWLYEQYF. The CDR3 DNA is TGTGCCAGCAGCGCTAGCGGGAGTCGGTGGCTCTACGAGCAGTACTTC.

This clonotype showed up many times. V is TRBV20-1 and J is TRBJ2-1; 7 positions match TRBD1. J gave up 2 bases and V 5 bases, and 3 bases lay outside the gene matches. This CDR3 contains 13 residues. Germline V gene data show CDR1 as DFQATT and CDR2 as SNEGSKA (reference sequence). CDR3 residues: CSALDRAYNEQFF. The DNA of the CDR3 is TGCAGTGCTCTCGACAGGGCCTACAATGAGCAGTTCTTC.

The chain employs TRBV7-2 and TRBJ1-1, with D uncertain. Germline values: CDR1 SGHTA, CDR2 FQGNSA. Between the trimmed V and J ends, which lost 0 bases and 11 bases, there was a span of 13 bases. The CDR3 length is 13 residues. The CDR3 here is CASSLAGGGRAFF. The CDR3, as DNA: TGTGCCAGCAGCTTAGCGGGAGGCGGGAGGGCTTTCTTT.

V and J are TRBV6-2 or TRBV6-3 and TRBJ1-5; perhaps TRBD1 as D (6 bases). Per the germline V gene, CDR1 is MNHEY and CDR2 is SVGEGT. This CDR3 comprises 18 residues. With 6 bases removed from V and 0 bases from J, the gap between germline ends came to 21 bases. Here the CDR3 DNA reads TGTGCCAGCAGCTCAACAGGGAGATACTCCTCTAGCAATCAGCCCCAGCATTTT. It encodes CASSSTGRYSSSNQPQHF.

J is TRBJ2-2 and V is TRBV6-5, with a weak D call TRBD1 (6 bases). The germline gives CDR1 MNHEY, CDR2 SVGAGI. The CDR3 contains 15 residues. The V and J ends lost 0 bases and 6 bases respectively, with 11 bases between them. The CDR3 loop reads CASSYSRGTPGELFF. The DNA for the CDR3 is TGTGCCAGCAGTTACTCTAGGGGGACCCCCGGGGAGCTGTTTTTT.

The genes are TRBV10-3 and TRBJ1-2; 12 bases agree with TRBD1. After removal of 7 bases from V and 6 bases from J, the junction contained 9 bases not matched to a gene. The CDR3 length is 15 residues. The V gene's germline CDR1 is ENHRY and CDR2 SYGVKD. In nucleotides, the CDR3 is TGTGCCATCACCGGGTCTCGGGACAGGGGGCATGGCTACACCTTC. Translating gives CAITGSRDRGHGYTF.

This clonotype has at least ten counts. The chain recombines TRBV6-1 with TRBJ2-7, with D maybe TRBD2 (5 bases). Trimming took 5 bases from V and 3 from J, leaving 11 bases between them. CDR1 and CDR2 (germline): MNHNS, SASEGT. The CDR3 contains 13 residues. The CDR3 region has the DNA TGTGCCAGCAGTCCCGACTACTTCTACGAGCAGTACTTC. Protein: CASSPDYFYEQYF.

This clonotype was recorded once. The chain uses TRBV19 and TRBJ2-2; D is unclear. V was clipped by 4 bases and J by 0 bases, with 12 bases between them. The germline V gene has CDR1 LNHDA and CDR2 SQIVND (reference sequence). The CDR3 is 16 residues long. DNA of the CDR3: TGTGCCAGTAGTAAAATTGAGGCAGCGAACACCGGGGAGCTGTTTTTT. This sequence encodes CASSKIEAANTGELFF.

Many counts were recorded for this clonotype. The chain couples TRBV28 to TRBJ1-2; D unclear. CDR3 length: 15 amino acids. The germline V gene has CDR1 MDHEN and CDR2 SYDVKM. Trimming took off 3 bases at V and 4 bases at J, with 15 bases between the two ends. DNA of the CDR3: TGTGCCAGCAGTTTCCTCGAGGGTTCCCTCTATGGCTACACCTTC. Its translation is CASSFLEGSLYGYTF.

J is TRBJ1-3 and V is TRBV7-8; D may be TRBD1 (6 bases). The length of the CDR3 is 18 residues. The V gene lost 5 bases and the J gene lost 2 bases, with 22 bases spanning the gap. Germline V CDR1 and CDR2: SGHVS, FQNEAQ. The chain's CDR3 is CASSPSPTGRSTGNTIYF. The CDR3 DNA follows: TGTGCCAGCAGCCCGTCCCCGACAGGCAGGTCTACTGGAAACACCATATATTTT.

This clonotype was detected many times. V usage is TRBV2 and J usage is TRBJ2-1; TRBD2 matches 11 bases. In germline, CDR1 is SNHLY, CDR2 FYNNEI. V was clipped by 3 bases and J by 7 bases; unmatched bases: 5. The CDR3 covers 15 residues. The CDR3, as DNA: TGTGCCAGCAGTGAGGGTAGCGGGAGGGGGAATGAGCAGTTCTTC. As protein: CASSEGSGRGNEQFF.